This T cell receptor (beta chain) was recorded in a study of shared clonotypes between healthy human individuals. The study, taken as a whole, reports: Memory subsets had estimated richness that was generally smaller than that of naive subsets. Measured sharing among donors was expected to vary with sequencing depth. Sharing across four donors was highest in naive CD4 (roughly 5%) and lowest in memory CD8 (around 0.4%).

An assay was performed, and its level was deep. Clones were read by immunoSEQ multiplex PCR, and TCRdb kept only the in-frame ones, dropping some. The sample carries about 580,000 clones, roughly 98% recorded once. Positive CCR7 selection of CD45RO-negative cells yielded the naive CD8 cells, and terminally differentiated effector memory CD45RA+ cells were excluded. Trimming removed 8 bases from V and 1 base from J, with 18 bases in between. The CDR3 runs 15 residues. Germline V lookup: CDR1 ENHRY, CDR2 SYGVKD. Remarks on this clone: The antigen is unknown.

The sequenced sample consisted of naive CD8+ T cells sorted from blood. The rearrangement joins TRBV10-3 to TRBJ2-7; D is perhaps TRBD1 or TRBD2 (5 bases each). This TCR was recovered from a man aged 30 to 45 in good health. CDR3 in amino acids: CAIGYAGALSYEQYF. CDR3 coding DNA: TGTGCCATCGGGTATGCCGGGGCTTTATCCTACGAGCAGTACTTC.